This TCR beta chain was identified during a study of CXCR3-negative and CXCR3-positive naive CD8 T cells. The authors made the TRB cDNA libraries by 5' RACE using UMI labels. For each CDR3 protein, TCRdb gives one entry from its re-call of the 5' RACE reads, without DNA. Its listing shows tens of thousands of distinct CDR3 sequences. As concerns this clonotype: Its antigen is currently unknown.

Germline V CDR1 and CDR2: LGHNA, YSLEER. The CDR3 spans 15 residues. Study results and caveats: PBMCs showed partially decreased CXCR3 expression after cryopreservation, and most assays used fresh PBMCs.

Sequencing input: memory CD8+ T cells from blood. The chain is built from TRBV4-3 and TRBJ1-6; TCRdb's assignment of TRBD1 cannot be checked, as there is no DNA. This sequence was found in a human donor in good health. Some clones in this sample may be carry-over from other donors' samples. The CDR3 region is CASSPARTENSPLHF.